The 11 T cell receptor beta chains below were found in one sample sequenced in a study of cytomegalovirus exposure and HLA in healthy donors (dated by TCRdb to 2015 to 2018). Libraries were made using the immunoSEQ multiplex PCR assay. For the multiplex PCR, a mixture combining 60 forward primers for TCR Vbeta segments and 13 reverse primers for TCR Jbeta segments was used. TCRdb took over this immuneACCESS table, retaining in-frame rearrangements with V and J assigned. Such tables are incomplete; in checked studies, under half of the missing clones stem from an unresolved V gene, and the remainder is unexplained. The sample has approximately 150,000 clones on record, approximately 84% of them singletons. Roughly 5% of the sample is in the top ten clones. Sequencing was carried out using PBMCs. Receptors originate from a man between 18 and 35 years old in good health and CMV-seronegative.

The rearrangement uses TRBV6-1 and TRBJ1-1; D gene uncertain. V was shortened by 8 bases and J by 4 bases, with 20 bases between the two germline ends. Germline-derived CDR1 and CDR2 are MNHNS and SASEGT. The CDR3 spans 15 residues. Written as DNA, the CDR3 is TGTGCCAGCGTGTCTCGGCCTCTCGGCGGCACTGAAGCTTTCTTT. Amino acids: CASVSRPLGGTEAFF.

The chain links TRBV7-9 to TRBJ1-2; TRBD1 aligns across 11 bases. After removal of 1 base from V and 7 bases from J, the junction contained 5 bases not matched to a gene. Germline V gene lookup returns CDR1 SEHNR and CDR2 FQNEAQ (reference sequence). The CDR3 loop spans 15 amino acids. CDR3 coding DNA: TGTGCCAGCAGCTTAGTTGGACAGGGGGCAGGTGGCTACACCTTC. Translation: CASSLVGQGAGGYTF.

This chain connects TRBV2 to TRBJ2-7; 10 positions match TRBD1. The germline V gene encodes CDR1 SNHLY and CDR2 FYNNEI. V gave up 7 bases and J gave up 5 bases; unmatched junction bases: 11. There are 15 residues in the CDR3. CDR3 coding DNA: TGTGCCAGCACCCCTTTAGGACAGGGGGGCGACGAGCAGTACTTC. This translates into CASTPLGQGGDEQYF.

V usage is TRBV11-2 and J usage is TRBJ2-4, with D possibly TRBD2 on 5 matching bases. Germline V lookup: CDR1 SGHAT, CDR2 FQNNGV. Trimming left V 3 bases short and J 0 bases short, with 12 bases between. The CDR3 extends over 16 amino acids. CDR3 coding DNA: TGTGCCAGCAGCTTGAGAGGGAATCTAGCCAAAAACATTCAGTACTTC. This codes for CASSLRGNLAKNIQYF. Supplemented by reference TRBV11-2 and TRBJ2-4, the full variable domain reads EAGVAQSPRYKIIEKRQSVAFWCNPISGHATLYWYQQILGQGPKLLIQFQNNGVVDDSQLPKDRFSAERLKGVDSTLKIQPAKLEDSAVYLCASSLRGNLAKNIQYFGAGTRLSVL.

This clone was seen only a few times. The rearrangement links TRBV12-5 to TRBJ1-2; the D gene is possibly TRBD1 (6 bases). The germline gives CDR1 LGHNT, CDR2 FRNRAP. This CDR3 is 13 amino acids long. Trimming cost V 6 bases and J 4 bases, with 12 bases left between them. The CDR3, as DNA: TGTGCTAGTGGGACCGGGACATCCTATGGCTACACCTTC. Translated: CASGTGTSYGYTF. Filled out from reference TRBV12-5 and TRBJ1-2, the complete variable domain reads DARVTQTPRHKVTEMGQEVTMRCQPILGHNTVFWYRQTMMQGLELLAYFRNRAPLDDSGMPKDRFSAEMPDATLATLKIQPSEPRDSAVYFCASGTGTSYGYTFGSGTRLTVV.

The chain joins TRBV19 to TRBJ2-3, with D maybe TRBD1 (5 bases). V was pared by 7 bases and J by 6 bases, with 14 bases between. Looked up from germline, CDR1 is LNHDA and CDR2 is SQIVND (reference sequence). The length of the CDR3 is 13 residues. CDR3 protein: CASKQQGSDTQYF. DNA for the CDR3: TGTGCCAGTAAACAGCAGGGTTCGGATACGCAGTATTTT.

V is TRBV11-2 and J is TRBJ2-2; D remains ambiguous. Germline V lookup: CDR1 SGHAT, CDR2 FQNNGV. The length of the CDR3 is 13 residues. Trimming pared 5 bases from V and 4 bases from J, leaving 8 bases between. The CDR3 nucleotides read TGTGCCAGCAGCCCTACAGCCACCGGGGAGCTGTTTTTT. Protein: CASSPTATGELFF.

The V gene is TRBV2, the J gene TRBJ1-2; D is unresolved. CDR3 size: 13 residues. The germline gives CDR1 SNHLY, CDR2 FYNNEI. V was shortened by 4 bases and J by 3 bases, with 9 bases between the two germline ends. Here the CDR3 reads CASSGRIHYGYTF. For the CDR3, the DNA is TGTGCCAGCAGTGGGAGGATACACTATGGCTACACCTTC.

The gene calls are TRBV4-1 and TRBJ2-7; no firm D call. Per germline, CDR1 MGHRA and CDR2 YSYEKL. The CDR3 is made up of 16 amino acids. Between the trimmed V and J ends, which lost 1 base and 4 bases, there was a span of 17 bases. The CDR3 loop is CASSQVLRKKTYEQYF. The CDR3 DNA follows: TGCGCCAGCAGCCAAGTCTTGCGGAAGAAGACTTACGAGCAGTACTTC.

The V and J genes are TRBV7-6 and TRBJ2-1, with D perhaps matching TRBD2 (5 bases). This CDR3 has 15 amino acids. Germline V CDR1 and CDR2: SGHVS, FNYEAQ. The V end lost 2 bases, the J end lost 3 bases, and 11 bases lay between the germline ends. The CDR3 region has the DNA TGTGCCAGCAGCTTAAGGACTGGCAACTACAATGAGCAGTTCTTC. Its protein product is CASSLRTGNYNEQFF.

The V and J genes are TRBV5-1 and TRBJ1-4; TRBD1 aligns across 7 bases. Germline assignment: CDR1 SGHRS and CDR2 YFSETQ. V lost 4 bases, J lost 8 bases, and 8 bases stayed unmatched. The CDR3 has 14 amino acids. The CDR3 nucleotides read TGCGCCAGCAGCCAGAGACAGGGTGGGGAAAAACTGTTTTTT. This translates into CASSQRQGGEKLFF.